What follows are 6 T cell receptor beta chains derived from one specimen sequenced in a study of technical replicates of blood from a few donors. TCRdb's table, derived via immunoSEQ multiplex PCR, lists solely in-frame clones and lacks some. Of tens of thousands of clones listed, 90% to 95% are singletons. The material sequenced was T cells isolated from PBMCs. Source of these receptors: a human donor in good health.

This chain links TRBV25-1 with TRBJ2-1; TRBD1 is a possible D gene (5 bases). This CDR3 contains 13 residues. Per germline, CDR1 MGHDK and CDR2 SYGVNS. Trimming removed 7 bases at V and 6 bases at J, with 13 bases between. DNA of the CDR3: TGTGCCAGCACAAGGGGATTGGGCAATGAGCAGTTCTTC. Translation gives CASTRGLGNEQFF.

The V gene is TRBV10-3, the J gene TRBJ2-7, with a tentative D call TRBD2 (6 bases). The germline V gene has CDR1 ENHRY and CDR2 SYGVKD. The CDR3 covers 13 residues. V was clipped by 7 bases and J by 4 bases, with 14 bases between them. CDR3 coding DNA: TGTGCCATCAATGACGGGAGTTTGTACGAGCAGTACTTC. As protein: CAINDGSLYEQYF.

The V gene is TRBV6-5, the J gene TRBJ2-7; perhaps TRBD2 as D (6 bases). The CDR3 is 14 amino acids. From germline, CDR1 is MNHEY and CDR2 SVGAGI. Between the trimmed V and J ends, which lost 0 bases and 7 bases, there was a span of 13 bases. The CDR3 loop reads CASSYSEGPGEQYF. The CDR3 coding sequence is TGTGCCAGCAGTTACTCGGAGGGACCGGGAGAGCAGTACTTC.

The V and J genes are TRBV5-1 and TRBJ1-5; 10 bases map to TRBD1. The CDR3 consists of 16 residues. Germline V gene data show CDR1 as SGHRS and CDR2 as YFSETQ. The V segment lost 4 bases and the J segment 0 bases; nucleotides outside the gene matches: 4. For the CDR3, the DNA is TGCGCCAGCAGCCCCGGGACAGGGGCTAGCAATCAGCCCCAGCATTTT. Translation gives CASSPGTGASNQPQHF.

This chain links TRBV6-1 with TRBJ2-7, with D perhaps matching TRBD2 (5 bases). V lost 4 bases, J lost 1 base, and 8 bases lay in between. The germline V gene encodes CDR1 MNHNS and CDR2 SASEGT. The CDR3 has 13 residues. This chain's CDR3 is CASSARTSYEQYF. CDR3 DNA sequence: TGTGCCAGCAGTGCCCGGACTTCCTACGAGCAGTACTTC.

The CDR3 DNA follows: TGTGCCAGCAGCCAGCCGGGACAGACTTCTAGCGGGAGCTCCTACAATGAGCAGTTCTTC. Its translation: CASSQPGQTSSGSSYNEQFF. The chain is built from TRBV14 and TRBJ2-1; 10 nucleotides align to TRBD2. The V and J ends lost 3 bases and 0 bases, in that order; junction bases with no gene match: 14. Germline CDR1 SGHDN, CDR2 FVKESK. The CDR3 is 20 residues long. The full variable domain, in which reference TRBV14 and TRBJ2-1 provide the parts outside the CDR3, is EAGVTQFPSHSVIEKGQTVTLRCDPISGHDNLYWYRRVMGKEIKFLLHFVKESKQDESGMPNNRFLAERTGGTYSTLKVQPAELEDSGVYFCASSQPGQTSSGSSYNEQFFGPGTRLTVL.